This T cell receptor (beta chain) appears in the sequencing data of a study of shared clonotypes between healthy human individuals (dated by TCRdb to between 2020 and 2021). Background on the whole study: A few men and a couple of women, aged 18 to 49 years, made up the cohort. To increase sequencing depth and limit assay-specific biases, different laboratories used diverse techniques to prepare libraries and sequence TCR repertoires. For each donor, three plates each were used for CD4 naive and CD4 memory, two plates were used for CD8 naive, and one plate was used for CD8 memory. Per donor, leukapheresis produced somewhere between about 0.94 and 9.5 billion PBMCs. To estimate repertoire size and how much clonotypes are shared between individuals, the study performed deep sequencing of blood TCR repertoires from five healthy adults.

To note about this clone: Its cognate antigen has yet to be identified. It has no much larger one-base neighbor in the sample; base qualities were not kept.

Using the deep immunoSEQ assay, TCR CDR3 regions were amplified from genomic DNA by multiplex PCR. For each cell subset, the extracted genomic DNA was distributed evenly across all wells of several immunoSEQ 96-well plates, and each plate served as one replicate. For sorted subsets, each replicate PCR was loaded with around 200 ng genomic DNA, equivalent to 30,000 to 35,000 T cell genomes. The purified libraries were quantified using a Qubit 3.0 fluorometer, sized with a Bioanalyzer 2100, and then quantified again using the KAPA Library Quantification kit. Every immunoSEQ 96-well plate was sequenced on a separate single-read 150-cycle Illumina NextSeq 550 flow cell. On the study's bioinformatics: Because the immunoSEQ output included only junctional sequences and no quality scores, the filtering could not be the same as the filtering used for full-length reads. To assign V/J genes and CDR3, sequences were annotated against IMGT germline references using PyIR, a Python wrapper for IgBLAST v1.9. Reads with weak V/J assignments (E-value above 1e-6), missing CDR3, stop codons, out-of-frame junctions, or ambiguous translated residues were removed. V3J clonotypes were defined as sequences sharing the same inferred V gene, J gene, and CDR3 amino acid sequence. Percentage overlap between repertoires was calculated by dividing the number of shared unique clonotypes by the size of the smaller repertoire. Richness of each repertoire was evaluated using RTK rarefaction, the Chao1 estimator, and Recon v2.1 estimates of unobserved clonotypes. For all TCRbeta clonotypes obtained by the gDNA method from a handful of donors, generation probabilities were computed with OLGA. TCRdb carries this immuneACCESS record with in-frame sequences only. Its versions omit some clonotypes, under half of them owing to an unresolved V gene in the studies checked, with the rest unexplained. Clone size and V and J calls were adopted from that table, with D and trimming inferred from the DNA. Recorded for this sample are 1.6 million or so clones; 98% of them occurred a single time. Of the sample, 0.3% to 0.45% falls within the top ten clones.

Its CDR3 holds 15 amino acids, cysteine through phenylalanine. Only the CDR3 part of the read is kept: 45 bases, read in frame from the first base. Reading the germline V gene gives CDR1 SGHRS and CDR2 YFSETQ. The junction shows trimming of 0 bases on V and 3 bases on J, plus 10 bases between the germline ends. Study-wide conclusions, independent of this receptor: Only blood was sampled, and tissue TCR repertoires likely differ from those in blood. The genetic and exposure-history diversity represented was limited by the small number of donors. Compared with non-shared clonotypes, clonotypes shared by all four sorted-subset donors had higher generation probabilities. Across a handful of donors, approximately 5% of naive CD4, roughly 3.3% of naive CD8, around 2.5% of memory CD4, and roughly 0.4% of memory CD8 clonotypes were shared. Incomplete sequencing was indicated by rarefaction of sorted-subset datasets, despite the large sequencing depth. Naive subsets generally had larger estimated clonotype richness than memory subsets. Based on pairwise subsampling, the degree of clonotype sharing among donors was expected to be affected by sequencing depth.

Donors were healthy HIV-negative adults with no recently reported acute infections or vaccinations. Every donor was a Caucasian adult residing in Nashville, Tennessee, USA. Magnetic negative selection was used to enrich CD4+ T cells, after which naive cells were positively selected on CD45RA and the negative fraction became the memory subset. Blood was obtained by leukapheresis, after which PBMCs were separated by Ficoll-Histopaque density gradient centrifugation and cryopreserved in liquid nitrogen vapor phase. Analytical flow cytometry was used to check the purity and quantity of each magnetically sorted T cell population. Genomic DNA was isolated from each sorted fraction and quantified by UV absorbance on a Nanodrop 2000c.

The sequence was obtained from a man aged 30 to 45 in good health. Recombination joined TRBV5-1 with TRBJ2-1; the D gene is perhaps TRBD2, from 6 matching bases. Sequenced material: naive CD4+ T cells sorted from blood. Interpreted using the paper, the cell subset or site label stands for: CD45RA+ positively selected. The encoded CDR3 is CASSLEVADYNEQFF. The bases read TGCGCCAGCAGCTTGGAGGTAGCGGACTACAATGAGCAGTTCTTC.